The rows below give T cell receptor beta chains drawn from one sample of a study of cytomegalovirus exposure and HLA in healthy donors. TCRdb's copy holds only in-frame clones and misses some; the assay was immunoSEQ multiplex PCR. The sample consists of roughly 150,000 clones, approximately 80% of them appearing once. Material: PBMCs. The receptors derive from a male donor in good health and CMV-seronegative. The CDR3 runs from the conserved cysteine through the conserved F or W. Fields, in order: clone size, V gene, J gene, D gene, CDR3 protein, CDR3 DNA. D genes are given only for firm matches. Part of the rows lack a size; the others show once, few, many or a class for expanded clones.

size: once; V: TRBV7-9; J: TRBJ1-2; D: .; CDR3: CASSQEQVWGYGYTF; DNA: TGTGCCAGCAGCCAAGAACAGGTTTGGGGCTATGGCTACACCTTC
size: .; V: TRBV11-2; J: TRBJ1-1; D: .; CDR3: CASRSQGTEAFF; DNA: TGTGCCAGCAGATCACAGGGAACTGAAGCTTTCTTT
size: once; V: TRBV28; J: TRBJ2-7; D: .; CDR3: CASSASTRIGHEQYF; DNA: TGTGCCAGCAGTGCGTCGACTAGAATCGGTCACGAGCAGTACTTC
size: .; V: TRBV19; J: TRBJ1-2; D: .; CDR3: CASSIGAGAVANYGYTF; DNA: TGTGCCAGTAGTATCGGGGCAGGGGCGGTAGCTAACTATGGCTACACCTTC
size: .; V: TRBV6-5; J: TRBJ2-7; D: .; CDR3: CASRFLALQGYEQYF; DNA: TGTGCCAGCAGATTCCTAGCGCTACAGGGGTACGAGCAGTACTTC
size: .; V: TRBV27; J: TRBJ2-1; D: TRBD2; CDR3: CASSPLAGTYNEQFF; DNA: TGTGCCAGCAGTCCTCTAGCGGGGACCTACAATGAGCAGTTCTTC
size: .; V: TRBV4-2; J: TRBJ2-3; D: .; CDR3: CASSQDWNRITDTQYF; DNA: TGTGCCAGCAGCCAAGATTGGAACAGGATTACAGATACGCAGTATTTT
size: once; V: TRBV19; J: TRBJ1-5; D: .; CDR3: CASSPQHNQPQHF; DNA: TGTGCCAGTAGCCCACAACACAATCAGCCCCAGCATTTT
size: .; V: TRBV6-5; J: TRBJ2-3; D: .; CDR3: CASSPSSSTDTQYF; DNA: TGTGCCAGCAGTCCTTCTTCTAGCACAGATACGCAGTATTTT
size: few; V: TRBV7-3; J: TRBJ2-1; D: TRBD2; CDR3: CASSENGRGNEQFF; DNA: TGTGCCAGCAGCGAGAACGGGAGGGGCAATGAGCAGTTCTTC
size: .; V: TRBV20-1; J: TRBJ2-7; D: TRBD1; CDR3: CSARQGYEQYF; DNA: TGCAGTGCGCGACAGGGGTACGAGCAGTACTTC
size: .; V: TRBV11-2; J: TRBJ2-1; D: TRBD2; CDR3: CASSFFGRGKNEQFF; DNA: TGTGCCAGCAGCTTTTTTGGGAGGGGCAAAAATGAGCAGTTCTTC
size: once; V: TRBV4-2; J: TRBJ2-7; D: TRBD2; CDR3: CASSQDFASGSYEQYF; DNA: TGTGCCAGCAGCCAAGATTTTGCTAGCGGGAGTTACGAGCAGTACTTC